A single sample is the source of the 24 T cell receptor beta chains below, sequenced in a study of cytomegalovirus exposure and HLA in healthy donors. Clones were read by immunoSEQ multiplex PCR, and TCRdb kept only the in-frame ones, dropping some. The sample shows under 300,000 clones, around 86% of them seen only once. The material sequenced was PBMCs. Source of these receptors: a woman aged 25 to 39 in good health and CMV-seropositive.

This chain links TRBV29-1 with TRBJ2-1, with a tentative D call TRBD1 (7 bases). Trimming removed 4 bases from V and 12 bases from J, with 22 bases in between. CDR1 SQVTM and CDR2 ANQGSEA come from the germline V gene. The CDR3 totals 14 residues. CDR3 in DNA: TGCAGCGTTGTGGGGGGTACAGGGGAAGGGGGGCAGTTCTTC. Translating it yields CSVVGGTGEGGQFF.

The chain carries TRBV27 and TRBJ2-7, with 9 bases identical to TRBD1. The length of the CDR3 is 16 residues. CDR1 and CDR2 from the germline V gene are MNHEY and SMNVEV (reference sequence). J lost 1 base, V lost 5 bases, and 9 bases had no gene match. CDR3 sequence (DNA): TGTGCCAGCAGTCGAGGGACAGGGTTCCTTTCCTACGAGCAGTACTTC. Its protein is CASSRGTGFLSYEQYF.

V and J are TRBV7-2 and TRBJ1-2, with D possibly matching TRBD1 (6 bases). The germline V gene encodes CDR1 SGHTA and CDR2 FQGNSA. This CDR3 has 16 amino acids. Between the trimmed V and J ends, which lost 4 bases and 4 bases, there was a span of 19 bases. The CDR3 sequence: CASSSSGGALGYGYTF. The CDR3 DNA sequence: TGTGCCAGCAGCTCCTCGGGGGGGGCGCTGGGCTATGGCTACACCTTC.

This clone was observed once. One junction end disagrees with the germline gene, perhaps due to a read error. V and J are TRBV14 and TRBJ1-4; no definite D call. This CDR3 spans 12 amino acids. From germline, CDR1 is SGHDN and CDR2 FVKESK. CDR3 region: CASTQTGEKLFF. DNA for the CDR3: TGTGCCAGCACCCAAACGGGGGAAAAACTGTTTTTT.

The table lists this clone with a few counts. The rearrangement uses TRBV30 and TRBJ2-3; 10 nucleotides line up with TRBD2. V shed 0 bases and J 4 bases; nucleotides not matched to a gene: 22. The CDR3 covers 21 residues. Per germline, CDR1 GTSNPN and CDR2 SVGIG (reference sequence). CDR3 residues: CAWSVLSLSAGGTGSPDTQYF. Here the CDR3 DNA reads TGTGCCTGGAGTGTACTAAGTTTATCAGCGGGAGGGACCGGGTCCCCAGATACGCAGTATTTT.

This chain links TRBV5-1 with TRBJ2-1, with 8 bases matching TRBD1. The germline V gene has CDR1 SGHRS and CDR2 YFSETQ. This CDR3 is 15 amino acids long. J was trimmed by 3 bases and V by 0 bases; bases with no gene match: 2. CDR3 in amino acids: CASSLEGQDYNEQFF. The CDR3 nucleotides read TGCGCCAGCAGCTTGGAGGGACAGGACTACAATGAGCAGTTCTTC.

The chain is built from TRBV7-9 and TRBJ1-1; TRBD1 matches 9 bases. Unmatched junction bases numbered 16, after V lost 8 bases and J lost 6 bases. Germline V gene sequence: CDR1 SEHNR, CDR2 FQNEAQ (reference sequence). The CDR3 covers 16 residues. The CDR3, as DNA: TGTGCCAGCGCCAATTCCAACAGGGGGCAAGGCGCTGAAGCTTTCTTT. This sequence encodes CASANSNRGQGAEAFF.

This clone was detected only once. The chain links TRBV18 to TRBJ2-5, with 7 bases aligning to TRBD1. Germline-derived CDR1 and CDR2 are KGHSH and LQKENI. J lost 5 bases, V lost 10 bases, and 10 bases had no gene match. The CDR3 is made up of 13 amino acids. The CDR3 loop reads CATSRGRLETQYF. CDR3 nucleotide sequence: TGTGCCACCTCTAGGGGGCGGTTGGAGACCCAGTACTTC.

The CDR3 sequence is CAWSPRPGELFF. DNA for the CDR3: TGTGCCTGGAGCCCTAGACCCGGGGAGCTGTTTTTT. The rearrangement links TRBV30 to TRBJ2-2; D remains unclear. The germline gives CDR1 GTSNPN, CDR2 SVGIG (reference sequence). Trimming stripped 3 bases from V and 6 bases from J, with 8 bases between. CDR3 length: 12 amino acids.

This rearrangement joins TRBV11-2 to TRBJ1-5; the match to TRBD1 covers 8 bases. This CDR3 is 14 amino acids long. Germline V gene data show CDR1 as SGHAT and CDR2 as FQNNGV. V gave up 5 bases and J gave up 6 bases; unmatched junction bases: 6. CDR3: CASSQDRVGQPQHF. CDR3 sequence (DNA): TGTGCCAGCAGCCAGGACAGGGTAGGTCAGCCCCAGCATTTT.

The DNA of the CDR3 is TGTGCCAGCACAAGACAGGAGCTCTATGGCTACACCTTC. Its protein is CASTRQELYGYTF. V and J are TRBV28 and TRBJ1-2; D is perhaps TRBD1 (6 bases). Deletions cut 7 bases from V and 4 bases from J, with 13 bases between. This CDR3 is 13 amino acids long. The V gene's germline CDR1 is MDHEN and CDR2 SYDVKM.

This chain connects TRBV5-1 to TRBJ1-2; D might be TRBD1 (5 bases). V lost 0 bases and J 5 bases, leaving 8 bases between the germline ends. This CDR3 is 13 amino acids long. Germline V gene data show CDR1 as SGHRS and CDR2 as YFSETQ. CDR3: CASSLGTQYGYTF. CDR3 nucleotide sequence: TGCGCCAGCAGCTTGGGGACACAGTATGGCTACACCTTC. The entire variable domain, with the rest obtained from reference TRBV5-1 and TRBJ1-2, is as follows: KAGVTQTPRYLIKTRGQQVTLSCSPISGHRSVSWYQQTPGQGLQFLFEYFSETQRNKGNFPGRFSGRQFSNSRSEMNVSTLELGDSALYLCASSLGTQYGYTFGSGTRLTVV.

V usage is TRBV11-2 and J usage is TRBJ2-5; D remains ambiguous. Per the germline V gene, CDR1 is SGHAT and CDR2 is FQNNGV. The V gene lost 1 base and the J gene lost 1 base, with 4 bases spanning the gap. This CDR3 has 13 residues. DNA of the CDR3: TGTGCCAGCAGCTTAGTCAGCCAAGAGACCCAGTACTTC. As protein: CASSLVSQETQYF.

For this clone: Other DNA sequences from this sample encode an identical CDR3 as well. The rearrangement joins TRBV5-1 to TRBJ2-7, with a weak D call TRBD2 (5 bases). V was cut by 4 bases and J by 0 bases, with 8 bases left in between. Germline V gene data show CDR1 as SGHRS and CDR2 as YFSETQ. The CDR3 sequence is 13 residues long. The CDR3 DNA sequence: TGCGCCAGCAGCGCCCGGGACTCCTACGAGCAGTACTTC. This sequence encodes CASSARDSYEQYF.

V and J are TRBV28 and TRBJ1-2; the match to TRBD1 covers 8 bases. Per the germline V gene, CDR1 is MDHEN and CDR2 is SYDVKM. The CDR3 runs 16 residues. V lost 3 bases to trimming and J lost 0 bases; unmatched junction nucleotides: 6. This CDR3 is CASSFAGGSSNYGYTF. CDR3 nucleotides: TGTGCCAGCAGTTTTGCAGGGGGCTCCTCTAACTATGGCTACACCTTC.

The rearrangement links TRBV11-2 to TRBJ2-7; the match to TRBD2 covers 10 bases. The CDR3 has 18 residues. Germline-derived CDR1 and CDR2 are SGHAT and FQNNGV. Unmatched junction bases numbered 14, after V lost 6 bases and J lost 0 bases. The CDR3 DNA follows: TGTGCCAGCAGTCGATGGTTAGCGGGAGGCCCGAGCTCCTACGAGCAGTACTTC. This codes for CASSRWLAGGPSSYEQYF.

This clone has just one count. This chain uses TRBV27 with TRBJ2-7; 10 bases agree with TRBD2. V lost 8 bases and J lost 0; bases outside the gene matches: 4. This CDR3 region has 14 residues. CDR1 and CDR2 (germline): MNHEY, SMNVEV (reference sequence). The CDR3 nucleotides read TGTGCCAGCTGGGGGACTAGCGCCTCCTACGAGCAGTACTTC. Protein: CASWGTSASYEQYF.

J is TRBJ1-5 and V is TRBV10-3; 12 bases are a match to TRBD1. This CDR3 contains 17 residues. The junction had 5 bases not matched to a gene; V was cut back by 2 bases and J by 3 bases. Looked up from germline, CDR1 is ENHRY and CDR2 is SYGVKD. CDR3 coding DNA: TGTGCCATCAGTGAGAAGGGACAGGGGGCCATCAATCAGCCCCAGCATTTT. It yields the protein CAISEKGQGAINQPQHF.

This sequence joins TRBV18 and TRBJ2-1; TRBD2 aligns across 7 bases. The CDR3 is made up of 13 amino acids. Per germline, CDR1 KGHSH and CDR2 LQKENI. Unmatched junction bases numbered 11, after V lost 8 bases and J lost 10 bases. As DNA, the CDR3 is TGTGCCAGCGCCTCTAACCTAGCGGAAGAGCAGTTCTTC. Translation: CASASNLAEEQFF.

The rearrangement uses TRBV14 and TRBJ2-2; 11 bases are shared with TRBD2. The CDR3 is 16 residues long. Germline V gives CDR1 SGHDN, CDR2 FVKESK. Trimming removed 2 bases from V and 5 bases from J; junction bases left unmatched: 4. The CDR3: CASSQRLAGGTGELFF. Here the CDR3 DNA reads TGTGCCAGCAGCCAACGCTTAGCGGGAGGGACCGGGGAGCTGTTTTTT.

The chain combines TRBV4-2 with TRBJ1-2, with D perhaps TRBD1 (6 bases). The CDR3 spans 15 residues. The germline gives CDR1 LGHNA, CDR2 YNFKEQ. V was trimmed by 3 bases and J by 2 bases, leaving 13 bases between them. CDR3 in DNA: TGTGCCAGCAGCCAGACCACCGGACAGAACTATGGCTACACCTTC. Its translation is CASSQTTGQNYGYTF.

This clone was counted once. This chain links TRBV7-8 with TRBJ1-5; D not certain. Looked up from germline, CDR1 is SGHVS and CDR2 is FQNEAQ. V was shortened by 1 base and J by 2 bases, with 9 bases between the two germline ends. The CDR3 consists of 15 residues. The CDR3 loop reads CASSLDDPGNQPQHF. The CDR3 DNA sequence: TGTGCCAGCAGCTTAGACGATCCGGGCAATCAGCCCCAGCATTTT.

The chain is built from TRBV30 and TRBJ2-1, with a tentative D call TRBD1 (6 bases). Germline CDR1 GTSNPN, CDR2 SVGIG (reference sequence). The CDR3 has 16 amino acids. Trimming removed 0 bases from V and 10 bases from J, with 22 bases in between. The CDR3 bases are TGTGCCTGGAGTGTAACCTCCGCCCGTGGGGGCGGAGAGCAGTTCTTC. It encodes CAWSVTSARGGGEQFF.

V gene TRBV4-1 combines with J gene TRBJ2-3, with no clear D. Germline V gene lookup returns CDR1 MGHRA and CDR2 YSYEKL. V shed 4 bases and J shed 4 bases, with 6 bases lying between them. CDR3 length equals 12 residues. CDR3 nucleotides: TGCGCCAGCAGCCGAACGGCAGATACGCAGTATTTT. Translating it yields CASSRTADTQYF.